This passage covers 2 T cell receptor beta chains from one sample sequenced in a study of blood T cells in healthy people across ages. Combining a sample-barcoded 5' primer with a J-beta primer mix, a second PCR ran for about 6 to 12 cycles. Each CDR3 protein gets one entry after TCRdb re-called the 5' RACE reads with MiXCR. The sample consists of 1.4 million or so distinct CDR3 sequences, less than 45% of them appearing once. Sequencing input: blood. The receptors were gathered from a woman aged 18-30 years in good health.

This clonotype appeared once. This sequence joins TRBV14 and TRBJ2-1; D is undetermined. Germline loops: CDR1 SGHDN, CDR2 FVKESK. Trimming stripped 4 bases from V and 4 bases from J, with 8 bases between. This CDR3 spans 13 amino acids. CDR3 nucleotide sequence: TGTGCCAGCAGCCGCGCCCCATACAATGAGCAGTTCTTC. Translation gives CASSRAPYNEQFF.

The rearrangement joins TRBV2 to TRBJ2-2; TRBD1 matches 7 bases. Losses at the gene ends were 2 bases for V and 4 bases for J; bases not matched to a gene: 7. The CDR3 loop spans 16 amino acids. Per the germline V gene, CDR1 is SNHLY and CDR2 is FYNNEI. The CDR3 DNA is TGTGCCAGCAGTGAAAGGGGTCAGGGGGTCACCGGGGAGCTGTTTTTT. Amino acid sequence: CASSERGQGVTGELFF. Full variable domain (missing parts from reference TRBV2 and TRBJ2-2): EPEVTQTPSHQVTQMGQEVILRCVPISNHLYFYWYRQILGQKVEFLVSFYNNEISEKSEIFDDQFSVERPDGSNFTLKIRSTKLEDSAMYFCASSERGQGVTGELFFGEGSRLTVL.